Listed here are 10 T cell receptor beta chains from one sample, sequenced in a study of identical twins. Via MiXCR, TCRdb re-called the 5' RACE reads, giving one row per CDR3 protein. Here the sample spans about 240,000 distinct CDR3 sequences, roughly 12% being singletons. The same specimen was also included in a second study, on yellow fever vaccine responses in identical twins.

Sequenced input: memory (CD45RO+) T cells sorted from blood. These receptors originate from a young woman in good health.

The sample holds a few counts of this clonotype. The rearrangement links TRBV20-1 to TRBJ2-7; 9 bases line up with TRBD2. Germline-derived CDR1 and CDR2 are DFQATT and SNEGSKA (reference sequence). There are 16 residues in the CDR3. V trimming: 0 bases; J trimming: 2 bases; junction bases outside the gene matches: 8. DNA for the CDR3: TGCAGTGCTAGAGATCCAGCAGCGGGAGGAACCTACGAGCAGTACTTC. It is translated as CSARDPAAGGTYEQYF.

In this sample, this clonotype turned up a few times. The chain links TRBV2 to TRBJ1-5; no clear D. The CDR3 length is 11 residues. Germline V gene sequence: CDR1 SNHLY, CDR2 FYNNEI. Trimming took 3 bases from V and 6 from J, leaving 3 bases between them. The CDR3 protein is CASSDSQPQHF. The CDR3, as DNA: TGTGCCAGCAGTGACAGTCAGCCCCAGCATTTT. Full variable domain (rest looked up from reference TRBV2 and TRBJ1-5): EPEVTQTPSHQVTQMGQEVILRCVPISNHLYFYWYRQILGQKVEFLVSFYNNEISEKSEIFDDQFSVERPDGSNFTLKIRSTKLEDSAMYFCASSDSQPQHFGDGTRLSIL.

This clonotype was counted a single time. The chain has TRBV30 and TRBJ1-1; 7 bases fit TRBD1. Losses at the gene ends were 3 bases for V and 1 base for J; bases not matched to a gene: 5. CDR3 size: 14 residues. Germline V gene lookup returns CDR1 GTSNPN and CDR2 SVGIG (reference sequence). CDR3 amino acids: CAWRWTGKNTEAFF. Here the CDR3 DNA reads TGTGCCTGGAGATGGACAGGCAAGAACACTGAAGCTTTCTTT.

Only a few counts were recorded for this clonotype. The CDR3 coding sequence is TGTGCCAGCAGTTACTCCGGAGCTAAACAGCCCCAGCATTTT. It encodes CASSYSGAKQPQHF. The chain uses TRBV6-2 or TRBV6-3 and TRBJ1-5; D is unclear. Between the trimmed V and J ends, which lost 0 bases and 7 bases, there was a span of 10 bases. CDR1 and CDR2 (germline): MNHEY, SVGEGT. This CDR3 region has 14 residues.

The rearrangement uses TRBV7-9 and TRBJ2-1; TRBD2 agrees at 7 bases. The germline CDR1 and CDR2 sequences are SEHNR and FQNEAQ (reference sequence). J was trimmed by 15 bases and V by 8 bases; bases with no gene match: 10. The CDR3 consists of 11 residues. The DNA for the CDR3 is TGTGCCAGCGTCCGGGGGGAGGGATCGTTCTTC. This sequence encodes CASVRGEGSFF.

This clonotype showed up just a few times. The chain uses TRBV6-1 and TRBJ1-1; possibly TRBD1 for D (5 bases). The CDR3 spans 15 residues. Trimming took 6 bases from V and 4 from J, leaving 18 bases between them. Germline V gives CDR1 MNHNS, CDR2 SASEGT. CDR3 protein: CASSDPFSGGTEAFF. The CDR3 DNA reads TGTGCCAGCAGCGACCCCTTTTCCGGGGGCACTGAAGCTTTCTTT.

This clonotype occurred a few times. The rearrangement joins TRBV20-1 to TRBJ1-5, with TRBD1 matching 7 bases. The V and J ends lost 6 bases and 3 bases, in that order; junction bases with no gene match: 11. CDR3 size: 15 residues. CDR1 and CDR2 (germline): DFQATT, SNEGSKA (reference sequence). The chain's CDR3 is CSASPGQSFNQPQHF. CDR3 nucleotides: TGCAGTGCCTCTCCGGGACAGTCTTTCAATCAGCCCCAGCATTTT.

The chain joins TRBV7-3 to TRBJ2-1; TRBD2 agrees at 11 bases. Germline V gene data show CDR1 as SGHTA and CDR2 as FQGTGA. The CDR3 extends over 14 amino acids. V dropped 7 bases and J dropped 5; count of bases not matched to a gene: 4. The CDR3 here is CASTSSGGNNEQFF. The CDR3 DNA sequence: TGTGCCAGCACCTCTAGCGGGGGGAACAATGAGCAGTTCTTC.

This clonotype was detected only a few times. The chain carries TRBV12-3 or TRBV12-4 and TRBJ2-1; D is perhaps TRBD2 (7 bases). Between the trimmed V and J ends, which lost 3 bases and 8 bases, there was a span of 8 bases. This CDR3 region has 12 residues. The CDR3 sequence is CASSFGGHEQFF. The CDR3 bases are TGTGCCAGCAGTTTCGGGGGGCATGAGCAGTTCTTC.

The chain carries TRBV7-9 and TRBJ1-1; D is perhaps TRBD1 (6 bases). Trimming removed 1 base from V and 0 bases from J, with 9 bases in between. Germline V CDR1 and CDR2: SEHNR, FQNEAQ (reference sequence). The CDR3 is 15 residues long. The chain's CDR3 is CASSLDRDLNTEAFF. The CDR3 coding sequence is TGTGCCAGCAGCTTAGACAGGGACCTGAACACTGAAGCTTTCTTT.